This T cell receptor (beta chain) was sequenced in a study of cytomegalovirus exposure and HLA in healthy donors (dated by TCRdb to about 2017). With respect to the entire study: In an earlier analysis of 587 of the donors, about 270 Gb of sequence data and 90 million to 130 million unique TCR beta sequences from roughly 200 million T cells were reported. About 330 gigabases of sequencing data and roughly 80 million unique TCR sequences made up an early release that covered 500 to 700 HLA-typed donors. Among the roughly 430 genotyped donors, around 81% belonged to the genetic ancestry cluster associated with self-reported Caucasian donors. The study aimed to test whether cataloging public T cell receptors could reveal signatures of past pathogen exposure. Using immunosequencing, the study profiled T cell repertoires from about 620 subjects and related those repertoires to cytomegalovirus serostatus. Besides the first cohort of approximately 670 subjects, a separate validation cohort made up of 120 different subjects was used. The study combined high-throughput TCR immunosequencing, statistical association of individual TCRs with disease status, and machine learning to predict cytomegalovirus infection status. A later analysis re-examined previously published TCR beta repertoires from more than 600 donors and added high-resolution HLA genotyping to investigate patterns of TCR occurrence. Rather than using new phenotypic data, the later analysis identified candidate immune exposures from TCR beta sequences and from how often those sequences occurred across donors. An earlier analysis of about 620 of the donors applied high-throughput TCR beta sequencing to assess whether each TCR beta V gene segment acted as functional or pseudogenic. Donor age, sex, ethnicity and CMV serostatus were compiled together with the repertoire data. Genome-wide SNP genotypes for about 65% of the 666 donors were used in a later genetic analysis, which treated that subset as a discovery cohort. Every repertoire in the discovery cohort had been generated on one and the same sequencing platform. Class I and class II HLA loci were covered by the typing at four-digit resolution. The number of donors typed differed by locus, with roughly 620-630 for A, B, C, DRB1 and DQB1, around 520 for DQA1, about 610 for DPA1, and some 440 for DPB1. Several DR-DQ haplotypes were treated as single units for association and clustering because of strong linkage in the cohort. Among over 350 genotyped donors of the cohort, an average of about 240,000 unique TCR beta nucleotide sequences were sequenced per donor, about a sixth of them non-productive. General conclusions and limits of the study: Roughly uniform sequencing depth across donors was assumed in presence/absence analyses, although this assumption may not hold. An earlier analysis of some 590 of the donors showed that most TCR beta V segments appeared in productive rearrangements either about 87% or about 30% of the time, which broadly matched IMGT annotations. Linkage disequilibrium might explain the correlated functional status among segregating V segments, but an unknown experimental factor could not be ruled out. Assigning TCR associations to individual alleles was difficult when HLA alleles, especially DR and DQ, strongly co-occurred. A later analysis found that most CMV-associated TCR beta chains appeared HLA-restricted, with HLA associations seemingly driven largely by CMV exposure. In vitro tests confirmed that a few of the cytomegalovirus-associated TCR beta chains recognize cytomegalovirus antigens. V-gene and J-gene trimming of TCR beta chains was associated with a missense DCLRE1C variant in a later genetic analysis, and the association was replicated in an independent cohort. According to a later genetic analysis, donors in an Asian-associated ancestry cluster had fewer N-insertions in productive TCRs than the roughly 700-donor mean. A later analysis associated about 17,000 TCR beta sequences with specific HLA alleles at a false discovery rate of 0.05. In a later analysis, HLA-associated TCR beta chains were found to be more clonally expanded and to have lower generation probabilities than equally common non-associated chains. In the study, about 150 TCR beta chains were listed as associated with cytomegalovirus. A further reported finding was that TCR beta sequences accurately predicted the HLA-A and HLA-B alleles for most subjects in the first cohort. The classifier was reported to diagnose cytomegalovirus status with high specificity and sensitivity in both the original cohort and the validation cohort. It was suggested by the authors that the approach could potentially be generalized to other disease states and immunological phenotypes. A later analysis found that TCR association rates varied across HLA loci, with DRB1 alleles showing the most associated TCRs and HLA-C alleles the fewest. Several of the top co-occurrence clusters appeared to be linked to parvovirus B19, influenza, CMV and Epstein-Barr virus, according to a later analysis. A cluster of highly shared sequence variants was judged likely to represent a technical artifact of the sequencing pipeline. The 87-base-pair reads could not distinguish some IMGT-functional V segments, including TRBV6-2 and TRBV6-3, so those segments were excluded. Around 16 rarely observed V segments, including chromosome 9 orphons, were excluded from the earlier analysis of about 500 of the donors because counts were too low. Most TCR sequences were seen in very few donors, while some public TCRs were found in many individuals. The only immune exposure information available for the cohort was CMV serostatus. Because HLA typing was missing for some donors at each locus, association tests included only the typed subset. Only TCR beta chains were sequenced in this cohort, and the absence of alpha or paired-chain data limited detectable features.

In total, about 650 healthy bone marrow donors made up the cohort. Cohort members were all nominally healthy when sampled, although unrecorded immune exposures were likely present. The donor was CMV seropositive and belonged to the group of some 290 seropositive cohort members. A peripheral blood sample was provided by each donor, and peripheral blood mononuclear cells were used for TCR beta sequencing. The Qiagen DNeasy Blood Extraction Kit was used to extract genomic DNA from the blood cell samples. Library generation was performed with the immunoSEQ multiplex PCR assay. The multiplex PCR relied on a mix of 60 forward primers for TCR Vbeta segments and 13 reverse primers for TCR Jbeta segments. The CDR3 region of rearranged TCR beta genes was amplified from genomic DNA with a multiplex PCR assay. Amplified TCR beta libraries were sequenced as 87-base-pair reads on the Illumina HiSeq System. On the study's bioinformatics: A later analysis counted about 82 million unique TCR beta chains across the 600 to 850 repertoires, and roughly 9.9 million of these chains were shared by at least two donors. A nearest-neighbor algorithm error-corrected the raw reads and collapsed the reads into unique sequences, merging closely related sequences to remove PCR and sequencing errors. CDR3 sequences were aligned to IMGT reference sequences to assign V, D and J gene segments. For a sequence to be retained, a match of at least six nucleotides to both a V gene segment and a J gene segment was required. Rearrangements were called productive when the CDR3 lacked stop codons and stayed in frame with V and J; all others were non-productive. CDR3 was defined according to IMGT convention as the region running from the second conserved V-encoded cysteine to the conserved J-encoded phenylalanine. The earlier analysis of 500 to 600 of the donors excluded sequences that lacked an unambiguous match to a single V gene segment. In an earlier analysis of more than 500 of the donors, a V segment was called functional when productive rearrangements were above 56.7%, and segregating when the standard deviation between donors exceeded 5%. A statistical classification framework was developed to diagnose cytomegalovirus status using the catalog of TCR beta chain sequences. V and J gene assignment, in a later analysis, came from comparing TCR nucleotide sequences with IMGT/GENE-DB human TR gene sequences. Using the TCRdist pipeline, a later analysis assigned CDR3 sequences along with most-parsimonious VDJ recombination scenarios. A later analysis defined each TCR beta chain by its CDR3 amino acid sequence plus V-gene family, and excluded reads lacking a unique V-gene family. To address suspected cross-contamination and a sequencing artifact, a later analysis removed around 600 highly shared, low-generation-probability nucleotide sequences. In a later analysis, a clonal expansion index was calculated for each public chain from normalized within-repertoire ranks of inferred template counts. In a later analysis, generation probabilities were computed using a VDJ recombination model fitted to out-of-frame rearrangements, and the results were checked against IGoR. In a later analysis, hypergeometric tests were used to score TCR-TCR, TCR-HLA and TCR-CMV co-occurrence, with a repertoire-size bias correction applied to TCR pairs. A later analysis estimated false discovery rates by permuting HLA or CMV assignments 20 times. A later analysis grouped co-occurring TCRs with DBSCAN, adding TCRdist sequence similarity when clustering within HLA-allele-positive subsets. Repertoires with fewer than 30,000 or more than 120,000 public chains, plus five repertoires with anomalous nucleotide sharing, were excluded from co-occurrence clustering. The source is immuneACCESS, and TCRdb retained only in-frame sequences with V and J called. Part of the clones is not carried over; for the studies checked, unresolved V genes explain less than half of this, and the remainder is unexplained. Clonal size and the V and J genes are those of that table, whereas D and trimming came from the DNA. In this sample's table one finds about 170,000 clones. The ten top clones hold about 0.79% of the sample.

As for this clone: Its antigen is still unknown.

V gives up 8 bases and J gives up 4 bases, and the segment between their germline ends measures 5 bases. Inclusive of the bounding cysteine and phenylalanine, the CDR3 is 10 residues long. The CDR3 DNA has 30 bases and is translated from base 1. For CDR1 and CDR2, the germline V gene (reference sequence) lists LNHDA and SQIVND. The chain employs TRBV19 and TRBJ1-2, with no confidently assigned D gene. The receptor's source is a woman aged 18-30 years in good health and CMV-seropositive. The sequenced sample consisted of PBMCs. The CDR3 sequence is CASEGYGYTF. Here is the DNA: TGTGCCAGTGAGGGCTATGGCTACACCTTC.